The rows below give T cell receptor beta chains drawn from one sample of a study of beta chain features in type 1 diabetes. The assay was immunoSEQ multiplex PCR, and TCRdb's table has in-frame clones only and misses some. Among about 150,000 clones listed, 8.1% were seen once. Sequences were obtained from central memory CD4+ T cells from blood. The source of these receptors is a man younger than 30 in good health. Each CDR3 is given with its conserved first and last residue. The order of the fields is CDR3 DNA, CDR3 protein, D gene, V gene, clone size, J gene. A D gene is named only where the DNA matches it firmly. Rows may omit the clone size; those that give it use once, few, many or a size class.

CDR3 DNA: TGTGCCAGCAGCTCTGGTACTAGCGGGACCAATGAGCAGTTCTTC
CDR3 protein: CASSSGTSGTNEQFF
D gene: TRBD2
V gene: TRBV7-9
clone size: NA
J gene: TRBJ2-1

CDR3 DNA: TGTGCCAGCAGCTTAGCAGGACAGCCCCAGCATTTT
CDR3 protein: CASSLAGQPQHF
D gene: NA
V gene: TRBV11-2
clone size: few
J gene: TRBJ1-5

CDR3 DNA: TGCGCCAGCAGTCTAGGCAGGATGACTAACTATGGCTACACCTTC
CDR3 protein: CASSLGRMTNYGYTF
D gene: NA
V gene: TRBV23-1
clone size: few
J gene: TRBJ1-2

CDR3 DNA: TGTGCCAGCAGCCCAGACAGGGAACTGAACACTGAAGCTTTCTTT
CDR3 protein: CASSPDRELNTEAFF
D gene: TRBD1
V gene: TRBV7-2
clone size: NA
J gene: TRBJ1-1

CDR3 DNA: TGCGCCAGCAGCTTGTTGGGACTTAAAGACAATGAGCAGTTCTTC
CDR3 protein: CASSLLGLKDNEQFF
D gene: NA
V gene: TRBV5-1
clone size: few
J gene: TRBJ2-1

CDR3 DNA: TGTGCCAGCAGCCTCAGGACTGAAGATACGCAGTATTTT
CDR3 protein: CASSLRTEDTQYF
D gene: NA
V gene: TRBV14
clone size: many
J gene: TRBJ2-3

CDR3 DNA: TGTGCCAGCAGCTTAGAGTCTAGCGGGCGTTACAATGAGCAGTTCTTC
CDR3 protein: CASSLESSGRYNEQFF
D gene: TRBD2
V gene: TRBV7-2
clone size: few
J gene: TRBJ2-1

CDR3 DNA: TGTGCCAGCAACCTAGCGGGGAGCTCCTACAATGAGCAGTTCTTC
CDR3 protein: CASNLAGSSYNEQFF
D gene: TRBD2
V gene: TRBV7-2
clone size: NA
J gene: TRBJ2-1

CDR3 DNA: TGTGCCAGCAGAAGGTCTAGCGTCTCCTACAATGAGCAGTTCTTC
CDR3 protein: CASRRSSVSYNEQFF
D gene: NA
V gene: TRBV28
clone size: NA
J gene: TRBJ2-1

CDR3 DNA: TGTGCCAGTAGCCGCAGACTAGCGGGGCAAGAGACCCAGTACTTC
CDR3 protein: CASSRRLAGQETQYF
D gene: TRBD2
V gene: TRBV19
clone size: NA
J gene: TRBJ2-5

CDR3 DNA: TGTGCCAGCAGCGCCTACAGGGATGGCTACACCTTC
CDR3 protein: CASSAYRDGYTF
D gene: NA
V gene: TRBV11-2
clone size: NA
J gene: TRBJ1-2

CDR3 DNA: TGTGCCAGCAGACCTAACCGGGACAATGAGCAGTTCTTC
CDR3 protein: CASRPNRDNEQFF
D gene: NA
V gene: TRBV5-4
clone size: many
J gene: TRBJ2-1

CDR3 DNA: TGTGCCAGCAGCTTAACAACAGGGGTTGGCTTCCTAAATGAGCAGTTCTTC
CDR3 protein: CASSLTTGVGFLNEQFF
D gene: TRBD1
V gene: TRBV7-3
clone size: many
J gene: TRBJ2-1

CDR3 DNA: TGTGCCACTAAGACGAGGAGCTCCTACGAGCAGTACTTC
CDR3 protein: CATKTRSSYEQYF
D gene: NA
V gene: TRBV19
clone size: many
J gene: TRBJ2-7

CDR3 DNA: TGTGCCAGCTCACCCCAGGTAAACACTGAAGCTTTCTTT
CDR3 protein: CASSPQVNTEAFF
D gene: NA
V gene: TRBV18
clone size: NA
J gene: TRBJ1-1

CDR3 DNA: TGCGCCAGCAGCCAATTATACAGGGGGGCTGGTCAGCCCCAGCATTTT
CDR3 protein: CASSQLYRGAGQPQHF
D gene: TRBD1
V gene: TRBV4-1
clone size: NA
J gene: TRBJ1-5

CDR3 DNA: TGCAGCGTCAATACCAATTTTATAGCGGGAGGGCTATACGAGCAGTACTTC
CDR3 protein: CSVNTNFIAGGLYEQYF
D gene: TRBD2
V gene: TRBV29-1
clone size: NA
J gene: TRBJ2-7

CDR3 DNA: TGTGCCATCAGTGAGGCGACTACCTATACGCAGTATTTT
CDR3 protein: CAISEATTYTQYF
D gene: NA
V gene: TRBV10-3
clone size: NA
J gene: TRBJ2-3

CDR3 DNA: TGTGCCAGCAGCTCCAGTTTAGCGGGGGGCACAGATACGCAGTATTTT
CDR3 protein: CASSSSLAGGTDTQYF
D gene: TRBD2
V gene: TRBV7-2
clone size: few
J gene: TRBJ2-3

CDR3 DNA: TGTGCCAGCAGCTGGGACAGGGGTGGACGTGGCTACACCTTC
CDR3 protein: CASSWDRGGRGYTF
D gene: TRBD1
V gene: TRBV7-2
clone size: few
J gene: TRBJ1-2

CDR3 DNA: TGTGCCTGGAGTGAGGGACTAGCGGGCCTAGGCTACGAGCAGTACTTC
CDR3 protein: CAWSEGLAGLGYEQYF
D gene: TRBD2
V gene: TRBV30
clone size: NA
J gene: TRBJ2-7

CDR3 DNA: TGTGCCAGTAGTATTGGGACTAGAGTCACCGGGGAGCTGTTTTTT
CDR3 protein: CASSIGTRVTGELFF
D gene: TRBD2
V gene: TRBV19
clone size: many
J gene: TRBJ2-2

CDR3 DNA: TGTGCCAGCAGCTTGGGTATTCAGGGGGGCACAGATACGCAGTATTTT
CDR3 protein: CASSLGIQGGTDTQYF
D gene: TRBD1
V gene: TRBV5-4
clone size: few
J gene: TRBJ2-3

CDR3 DNA: TGTGCCAGCAGTGATCGTAGGGAGTACGAGCAGTACTTC
CDR3 protein: CASSDRREYEQYF
D gene: NA
V gene: TRBV6-1
clone size: NA
J gene: TRBJ2-7

CDR3 DNA: TGTGCCAGCAGCTTAGTGGCGCCGGGGGGGTACGAGCAGTACTTC
CDR3 protein: CASSLVAPGGYEQYF
D gene: TRBD2
V gene: TRBV7-2
clone size: NA
J gene: TRBJ2-7

CDR3 DNA: TGTGCCAGCAGATCCCCTCGGGGTCTGGGAGAGACCCAGTACTTC
CDR3 protein: CASRSPRGLGETQYF
D gene: NA
V gene: TRBV28
clone size: few
J gene: TRBJ2-5

CDR3 DNA: TGTGCCAGCAGTTCCCCTAGCGGGAGATTAGCAGATACGCAGTATTTT
CDR3 protein: CASSSPSGRLADTQYF
D gene: TRBD2
V gene: TRBV27
clone size: few
J gene: TRBJ2-3